Listed below are T cell receptor beta chains from one sample, sequenced in a study of cytomegalovirus exposure and HLA in healthy donors. The table came from immunoSEQ multiplex PCR; TCRdb's copy has only in-frame clones and leaves some out. The data contain about 180,000 clones, approximately 78% of them singletons. Sequenced material: PBMCs. These receptors all stem from a human donor in good health. Both conserved end residues are part of each CDR3. D genes are given only for firm matches. Not all rows give a size; the values are once, few, many and, for expanded clones, a class.

J gene: TRBJ2-5; D gene: TRBD2; clone size: .; CDR3 length: 18; V gene: TRBV7-2; CDR3 DNA: TGTGCCAGCAGCTCCGGACTAGCGGGGGCCTCGTACCAAGAGACCCAGTACTTC; CDR3 protein: CASSSGLAGASYQETQYF
J gene: TRBJ1-1; D gene: .; clone size: few; CDR3 length: 15; V gene: TRBV5-1; CDR3 DNA: TGCGCCAGCAGCTTGGCCGTGGGGGCGAAATCTGAAGCTTTCTTT; CDR3 protein: CASSLAVGAKSEAFF
J gene: TRBJ2-7; D gene: TRBD1; clone size: .; CDR3 length: 16; V gene: TRBV15; CDR3 DNA: TGTGCCACCAGCAGAGGGGACAGGGGCAGCTCCTACGAGCAGTACTTC; CDR3 protein: CATSRGDRGSSYEQYF
J gene: TRBJ1-1; D gene: .; clone size: .; CDR3 length: 14; V gene: TRBV9; CDR3 DNA: TGTGCCAGCACCCGGGAGGGGGACTACACTGAAGCTTTCTTT; CDR3 protein: CASTREGDYTEAFF
J gene: TRBJ2-7; D gene: .; clone size: .; CDR3 length: 15; V gene: TRBV7-2; CDR3 DNA: TGTGCCAGCAGCTTAGTTGGTAGCGGCGCCTACGAGCAGTACTTC; CDR3 protein: CASSLVGSGAYEQYF
J gene: TRBJ1-2; D gene: .; clone size: .; CDR3 length: 14; V gene: TRBV19; CDR3 DNA: TGTGCCAGTAGTATAGCCCGAGCTAACTATGGCTACACCTTC; CDR3 protein: CASSIARANYGYTF
J gene: TRBJ2-6; D gene: TRBD1; clone size: .; CDR3 length: 18; V gene: TRBV7-9; CDR3 DNA: TGTGCCAGCAGCCGACGGGACAGGGAAAGCTCTGGGGCCAACGTCCTGACTTTC; CDR3 protein: CASSRRDRESSGANVLTF
J gene: TRBJ2-2; D gene: .; clone size: few; CDR3 length: 12; V gene: TRBV7-3; CDR3 DNA: TGTGCCAGCAGCTTAACGCAGGGGGAGCTGTTTTTT; CDR3 protein: CASSLTQGELFF
J gene: TRBJ2-5; D gene: TRBD1; clone size: few; CDR3 length: 13; V gene: TRBV25-1; CDR3 DNA: TGTGCCAGCAGTCAGGGGGCCTTGGAGACCCAGTACTTC; CDR3 protein: CASSQGALETQYF
J gene: TRBJ1-5; D gene: .; clone size: .; CDR3 length: 15; V gene: TRBV19; CDR3 DNA: TGTGCCAGTAGTCTCCCCCCCGCGGGCAATCAGCCCCAGCATTTT; CDR3 protein: CASSLPPAGNQPQHF
J gene: TRBJ2-1; D gene: .; clone size: .; CDR3 length: 15; V gene: TRBV9; CDR3 DNA: TGTGCCAGCAGCGAAAGCGGCAGCTCCTACAATGAGCAGTTCTTC; CDR3 protein: CASSESGSSYNEQFF
J gene: TRBJ1-5; D gene: TRBD1; clone size: .; CDR3 length: 18; V gene: TRBV7-8; CDR3 DNA: TGTGCCAGCAGCCGCCAGGGGACAGGGCTCTATAGCAATCAGCCCCAGCATTTT; CDR3 protein: CASSRQGTGLYSNQPQHF
J gene: TRBJ1-2; D gene: TRBD1; clone size: .; CDR3 length: 15; V gene: TRBV9; CDR3 DNA: TGTGCCAGCAGCGGGACAGGGGGGGATAACTATGGCTACACCTTC; CDR3 protein: CASSGTGGDNYGYTF
J gene: TRBJ2-2; D gene: TRBD1; clone size: .; CDR3 length: 15; V gene: TRBV11-2; CDR3 DNA: TGTGCCAGCAGCTCGACAGGGGGCAGGACCGGGGAGCTGTTTTTT; CDR3 protein: CASSSTGGRTGELFF
J gene: TRBJ2-7; D gene: .; clone size: .; CDR3 length: 14; V gene: TRBV7-9; CDR3 DNA: TGTGCCAGCAGCTTAGCCCTGCGGGAATACGAGCAGTACTTC; CDR3 protein: CASSLALREYEQYF
J gene: TRBJ2-3; D gene: TRBD2; clone size: .; CDR3 length: 14; V gene: TRBV15; CDR3 DNA: TGTGCCACCAGCAAACGGGGGGGCGCAGATACGCAGTATTTT; CDR3 protein: CATSKRGGADTQYF
J gene: TRBJ1-4; D gene: .; clone size: .; CDR3 length: 17; V gene: TRBV7-6; CDR3 DNA: TGTGCCAGCAGCCCCGGACAGTTTCGTGCAACTAATGAAAAACTGTTTTTT; CDR3 protein: CASSPGQFRATNEKLFF